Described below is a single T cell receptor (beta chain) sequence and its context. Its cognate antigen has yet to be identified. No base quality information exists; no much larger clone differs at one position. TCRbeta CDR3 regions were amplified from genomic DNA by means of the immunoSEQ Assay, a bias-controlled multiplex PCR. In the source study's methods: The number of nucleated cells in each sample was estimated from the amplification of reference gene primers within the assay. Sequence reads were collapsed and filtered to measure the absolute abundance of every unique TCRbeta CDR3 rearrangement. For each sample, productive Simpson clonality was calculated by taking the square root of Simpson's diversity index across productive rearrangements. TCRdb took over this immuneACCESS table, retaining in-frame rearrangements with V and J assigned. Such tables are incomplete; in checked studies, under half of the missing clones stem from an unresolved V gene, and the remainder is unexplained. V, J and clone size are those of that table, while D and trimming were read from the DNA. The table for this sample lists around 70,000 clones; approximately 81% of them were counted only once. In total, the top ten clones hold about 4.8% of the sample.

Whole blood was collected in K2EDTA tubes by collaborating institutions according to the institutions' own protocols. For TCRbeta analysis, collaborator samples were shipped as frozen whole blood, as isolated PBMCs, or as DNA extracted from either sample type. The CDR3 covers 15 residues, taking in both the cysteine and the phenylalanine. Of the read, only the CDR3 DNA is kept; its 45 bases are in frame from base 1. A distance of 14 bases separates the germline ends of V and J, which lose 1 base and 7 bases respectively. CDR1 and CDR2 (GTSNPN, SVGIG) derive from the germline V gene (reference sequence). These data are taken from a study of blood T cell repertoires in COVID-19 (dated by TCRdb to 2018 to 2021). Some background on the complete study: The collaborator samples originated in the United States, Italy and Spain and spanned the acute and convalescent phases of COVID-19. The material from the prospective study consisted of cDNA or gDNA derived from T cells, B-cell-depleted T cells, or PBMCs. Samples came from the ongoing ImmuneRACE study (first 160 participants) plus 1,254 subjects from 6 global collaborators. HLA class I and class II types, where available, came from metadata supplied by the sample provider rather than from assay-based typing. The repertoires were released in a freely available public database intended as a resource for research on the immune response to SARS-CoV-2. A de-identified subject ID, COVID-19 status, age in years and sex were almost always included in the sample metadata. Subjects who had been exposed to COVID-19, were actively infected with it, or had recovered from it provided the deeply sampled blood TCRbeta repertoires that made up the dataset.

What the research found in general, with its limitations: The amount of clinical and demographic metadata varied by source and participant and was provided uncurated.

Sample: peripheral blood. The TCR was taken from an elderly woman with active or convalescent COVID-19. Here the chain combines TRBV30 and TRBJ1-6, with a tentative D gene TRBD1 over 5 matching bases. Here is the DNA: TGTGCCTGGAGTGCGGGCGGGACGGCGAATTCACCCCTCCACTTT. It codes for CAWSAGGTANSPLHF. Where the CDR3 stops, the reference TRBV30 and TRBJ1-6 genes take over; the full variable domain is SQTIHQWPATLVQPVGSPLSLECTVEGTSNPNLYWYRQAAGRGLQLLFYSVGIGQISSEVPQNLSASRPQDRQFILSSKKLLLSDSGFYLCAWSAGGTANSPLHFGNGTRLTVT.